Listed here are 21 T cell receptor beta chains from one sample, sequenced in a study of response to subunit inactivated influenza vaccine. TCRdb fed the RT-PCR reads into MiXCR, producing one record per CDR3 protein. The sample shows fewer than 700,000 distinct CDR3 sequences, 13% of them seen only once. Sequenced here: PBMCs from blood, sampled 35 to 45 days after vaccination. The receptors were gathered from a man aged 45-65 years who received an inactivated influenza vaccine.

There are a few counts of this clonotype. Written as DNA, the CDR3 is TGCAGTGCAGGACAGGGGAGGTCCGGCTACACCTTC. This gives the protein CSAGQGRSGYTF. The V and J genes are TRBV20-1 and TRBJ1-2; 9 nucleotides line up with TRBD1. The CDR3 totals 12 residues. V lost 6 bases to trimming and J lost 8 bases; unmatched junction nucleotides: 7. The germline V gene encodes CDR1 DFQATT and CDR2 SNEGSKA (reference sequence).

This clonotype was observed many times. The chain has TRBV29-1 and TRBJ2-3; 8 positions match TRBD2. The CDR3 is 14 amino acids. J gave up 6 bases and V 6 bases, and 11 bases lay outside the gene matches. CDR1 and CDR2 from the germline V gene are SQVTM and ANQGSEA. The CDR3: CSVEQGAGADTQYF. CDR3 sequence (DNA): TGCAGCGTCGAGCAAGGAGCGGGGGCGGATACGCAGTATTTT.

This clonotype came up many times. CDR3 nucleotide sequence: TGCGCCAGCAGTCGGGGTGGTGAGCAGTTCTTC. Translated, it gives CASSRGGEQFF. This chain connects TRBV10-1 to TRBJ2-1; D may be TRBD2 (5 bases). Per the germline V gene, CDR1 is WNHNN and CDR2 is SYGVQD (reference sequence). This CDR3 region has 11 residues. Trimming left V 5 bases short and J 9 bases short, with 8 bases between.

This clonotype was observed a few times. Germline and junction disagree at one end, which may indicate a read error. V and J are TRBV6-1 and TRBJ2-1, with 14 bases fitting TRBD2. Germline V gives CDR1 MNHNS, CDR2 SASEGT. The CDR3 runs to 15 residues. The CDR3, as DNA: TGTGCCAGCAGTAGGACTAGCGGGAGGTACAGTGAGCAGTTCTTC. It specifies CASSRTSGRYSEQFF.

In this sample, this clonotype turned up many times. The chain joins TRBV24-1 to TRBJ2-1; D ambiguous. CDR1 and CDR2 (germline): KGHDR, SFDVKD. The CDR3 runs to 14 residues. V lost 2 bases and J lost 6, with 10 bases in between. The CDR3 region has the DNA TGTGCCACCAGTGATTCTTTCAGAGGCAATGAGCAGTTCTTC. It encodes CATSDSFRGNEQFF.

This clonotype has only a few counts. The V call is TRBV12-3 or TRBV12-4, the J call TRBJ1-6; D gene unclear. There are 14 residues in the CDR3. V dropped 5 bases and J dropped 7 bases, with 12 bases sitting between them. Written as DNA, the CDR3 is TGTGCCAGCAGTCAAGGACGGGCCAATTCACCCCTCCACTTT. It codes for CASSQGRANSPLHF.

Only a few counts were recorded for this clonotype. The CDR3 coding sequence is TGCAGTGCTCCTTCAGGGGTAACCGGGGAGCTGTTTTTT. Protein: CSAPSGVTGELFF. V and J are TRBV20-1 and TRBJ2-2, with D possibly TRBD1 on 6 matching bases. The CDR3 loop spans 13 amino acids. Trimming cost V 5 bases and J 5 bases, with 12 bases left between them. The germline gives CDR1 DFQATT, CDR2 SNEGSKA (reference sequence).

The V and J genes are TRBV18 and TRBJ2-1; 11 bases agree with TRBD2. CDR3 length: 14 residues. The J segment lost 6 bases and the V segment lost 3 bases, leaving 1 base of the junction unmatched. CDR1 is KGHSH and CDR2 is LQKENI in the germline V gene. The CDR3 sequence: CASSPGLAANEQFF. The CDR3, as DNA: TGTGCCAGCTCACCGGGACTAGCGGCCAATGAGCAGTTCTTC. Full variable domain (outside the CDR3, taken from reference TRBV18 and TRBJ2-1): NAGVMQNPRHLVRRRGQEARLRCSPMKGHSHVYWYRQLPEEGLKFMVYLQKENIIDESGMPKERFSAEFPKEGPSILRIQQVVRGDSAAYFCASSPGLAANEQFFGPGTRLTVL.

V gene TRBV2 combines with J gene TRBJ2-7, with D perhaps TRBD1 (6 bases). In germline, CDR1 is SNHLY, CDR2 FYNNEI. The CDR3 loop spans 12 amino acids. The ends were cut back, 6 bases at V and 4 bases at J, with 10 bases in the middle. CDR3: CASRTDSYEQYF. The CDR3 DNA reads as TGTGCCAGCAGGACGGACAGTTACGAGCAGTACTTC.

This clonotype was recorded many times. J is TRBJ2-1 and V is TRBV20-1, with D hard to call. This CDR3 spans 13 amino acids. Germline CDR1 and CDR2: DFQATT and SNEGSKA (reference sequence). Trimming stripped 0 bases from V and 4 bases from J, with 7 bases between. Here the CDR3 DNA reads TGCAGTGCTAGAGAGGGTACTTACAATGAGCAGTTCTTC. It codes for CSAREGTYNEQFF.

This clonotype has a handful of counts. Here the CDR3 reads CASSLGSLGGETQYF. The CDR3 bases are TGTGCCAGCAGCTTAGGTAGCCTCGGGGGAGAGACCCAGTACTTC. J is TRBJ2-5 and V is TRBV11-3; TRBD2 is a possible D gene (6 bases). V was clipped by 1 base and J by 4 bases, with 13 bases between them. CDR3 length: 15 residues. Germline V CDR1 and CDR2: SGHNT, YENEEA.

A remark on this clonotype: Being one base from a much bigger clone, this may be a read error. The chain uses TRBV7-6 and TRBJ2-2; TRBD2 matches 8 bases. In germline, CDR1 is SGHVS, CDR2 FNYEAQ. V dropped 3 bases and J dropped 3; count of bases not matched to a gene: 18. This CDR3 contains 20 residues. The CDR3 region has the DNA TGTGCCAGCAGCTTGTTTACCACCGGGAGGGGATCCTCTTACACCGGGGAGCTGTTTTTT. It translates to CASSLFTTGRGSSYTGELFF.

The genes are TRBV6-2 or TRBV6-3 and TRBJ2-5; TRBD1 aligns across 9 bases. CDR3 length: 13 residues. V dropped 6 bases and J dropped 4; count of bases not matched to a gene: 3. Per the germline V gene, CDR1 is MNHEY and CDR2 is SVGEGT. In nucleotides, the CDR3 is TGTGCCAGCAGAAGGACAGGGGTAGAGACCCAGTACTTC. It yields the protein CASRRTGVETQYF.

This clonotype was counted at least ten times. V is TRBV20-1 and J is TRBJ1-1, with D uncertain. The CDR3 length is 13 residues. V was shortened by 3 bases and J by 13 bases, with 21 bases between the two germline ends. Germline V gives CDR1 DFQATT, CDR2 SNEGSKA (reference sequence). CDR3 residues: CSARGRAHSVGFF. As DNA, the CDR3 is TGCAGTGCTAGGGGGAGGGCTCATTCTGTTGGTTTCTTT.

The table lists this clonotype with a few counts. The chain uses TRBV5-6 and TRBJ2-7, with a possible D match to TRBD1 (5 bases). In germline, CDR1 is SGHDT, CDR2 YYEEEE. The CDR3 covers 14 residues. Trimming removed 2 bases from V and 3 bases from J, with 12 bases in between. This chain's CDR3 is CASSFPGIDYEQYF. DNA of the CDR3: TGTGCCAGCAGCTTCCCAGGGATTGACTACGAGCAGTACTTC. Based on the CDR3 plus reference TRBV5-6 and TRBJ2-7, the full variable domain is DAGVTQSPTHLIKTRGQQVTLRCSPKSGHDTVSWYQQALGQGPQFIFQYYEEEERQRGNFPDRFSGHQFPNYSSELNVNALLLGDSALYLCASSFPGIDYEQYFGPGTRLTVT.

This clonotype has a count of ten or more. This chain joins TRBV29-1 and TRBJ2-1, with TRBD1 as a possible D gene (6 bases). The germline V gene has CDR1 SQVTM and CDR2 ANQGSEA. The CDR3 has 11 residues. V gave up 7 bases and J gave up 7 bases, with 11 bases separating them. CDR3 amino acids: CSAGQFNEQFF. The CDR3 DNA follows: TGCAGCGCCGGACAGTTTAATGAGCAGTTCTTC.

The J gene is TRBJ1-5, the V gene TRBV4-2; 7 bases are shared with TRBD1. The trim removed 3 bases at V and 6 bases at J, leaving 11 bases unmatched. Germline lookup yields CDR1 LGHNA and CDR2 YNFKEQ. The CDR3 is 16 residues long. CDR3 amino acids: CASSQLPRQGTQPQHF. The CDR3 coding sequence is TGTGCCAGCAGCCAGCTCCCGCGACAGGGTACTCAGCCCCAGCATTTT.

The rearrangement uses TRBV20-1 and TRBJ2-1, with 10 bases aligning to TRBD2. The germline gives CDR1 DFQATT, CDR2 SNEGSKA (reference sequence). The V gene end was trimmed by 6 bases and the J gene end by 7 bases; junction bases not matched to a gene: 9. The CDR3 length is 14 residues. The CDR3 DNA reads TGCAGTGCACGAAGCGGGGGGGCTAGGAATGAGCAGTTCTTC. Its translation: CSARSGGARNEQFF.

This clonotype was seen ten or more times. The J gene is TRBJ2-3, the V gene TRBV12-3 or TRBV12-4; the D gene is possibly TRBD1 (6 bases). V was trimmed by 3 bases and J by 5 bases, leaving 12 bases between them. The CDR3 is 14 residues long. In DNA, the CDR3 is TGTGCCAGCAGTTTTTCCCGAGGGGGAGATACGCAGTATTTT. Protein: CASSFSRGGDTQYF.

This clonotype showed up many times. The rearrangement links TRBV23-1 to TRBJ2-3; D could derive from TRBD1 or TRBD2 (5 bases each). TRBV23-1 is reported as an ORF; its role is uncertain. The CDR3 is 18 amino acids. V was clipped by 0 bases and J by 1 base, with 17 bases between them. In nucleotides, the CDR3 is TGCGCCAGCAGTCAATCCTATTTCAGGGTGCGGGGCACAGATACGCAGTATTTT. Encoded protein: CASSQSYFRVRGTDTQYF.

A few counts support this clonotype. The J gene is TRBJ2-5, the V gene TRBV5-1; 7 bases line up with TRBD2. Germline V CDR1 and CDR2: SGHRS, YFSETQ. This CDR3 spans 14 amino acids. V trimming: 1 base; J trimming: 2 bases; junction bases outside the gene matches: 2. This CDR3 is CASSLTAGQETQYF. The CDR3 DNA reads TGCGCCAGCAGCTTGACAGCGGGGCAAGAGACCCAGTACTTC.